This TCR beta chain emerged from a study of cytomegalovirus exposure and HLA in healthy donors. As for the study in general: An early release of data contained 75 million to 90 million unique TCRs, which came from HLA-typed donors.

Of note for this clone: The antigen is not known.

Use of 60 Vbeta and 13 Jbeta primers characterized the PCR. The assay was immunoSEQ multiplex PCR, and TCRdb's table has in-frame clones only and misses some. The sample shows 100,000 or so clones, around 74% of them seen only once. Study-wide points: Generally TCR sequences proved uncommon, though certain public TCRs appeared in numerous donors. It was shown in a later analysis that HLA-associated TCR beta chains were more clonally expanded than other, equally common chains. Apparent HLA restriction characterized most CMV-associated TCR beta chains in a later analysis.

The sequence was obtained from a male donor in good health and CMV-seropositive. Sequencing was carried out using PBMCs.

In DNA form, the CDR3 reads TGCGCCAGCAGCCAAGATCTGGCACCGGGACTAGCGGGGCAGGTTGAGCAGTTCTTC. Protein: CASSQDLAPGLAGQVEQFF. The chain has TRBV4-3 and TRBJ2-1; the match to TRBD2 covers 13 bases. Germline lookup yields CDR1 LGHNA and CDR2 YSLEER. Trimming removed 0 bases from V and 9 bases from J; junction bases left unmatched: 14. There are 19 residues in the CDR3.